This T cell receptor (beta chain) was captured in a study of early T cells in non-severe SARS-CoV-2 infection. Study in general: Chains were unpaired, as sequencing was done on bulk RNA from unsorted whole blood.

Findings and limits, study-wide: Matching against VDJdb likely underestimated virus-specific expansions, favoring anti-spike CD8.

Germline-derived CDR1 and CDR2 are MDHEN and SYDVKM. Trimming took off 5 bases at V and 3 bases at J, with 4 bases between the two ends. The CDR3 covers 12 residues. Individual cDNA molecules were tagged with unique molecular identifiers. TCRdb called the 5' RACE reads again in MiXCR, with one record for every CDR3 protein. The sample contains under 100,000 distinct CDR3 sequences, approximately 11% of which appear only once. This clonotype was counted many times. As yet, its antigen is unknown. The chain couples TRBV28 to TRBJ2-2; no clear D gene. This TCR was recovered from an adult who was a healthcare worker with PCR-confirmed SARS-CoV-2 infection or an uninfected control (not recorded which). The source material was whole blood. CDR3 DNA: TGTGCCAGCAGTATGGACACCGGGGAGCTGTTTTTT. Translating it yields CASSMDTGELFF.